A selection of T cell receptor beta chains follows, all from one sample in a study of cytomegalovirus exposure and HLA in healthy donors. Produced via immunoSEQ multiplex PCR; TCRdb's table is partial and in-frame only. The repertoire consists of around 190,000 clones, with roughly 80% occurring once and the leading ten covering 1.6%. The sequencing sample was made of PBMCs. These receptors all come from a woman in her 50s in good health and CMV-seronegative. CDR3s include the opening cysteine and the closing phenylalanine or tryptophan. D genes are given only for firm matches. Size values are once, few and many counts, or a class for expanded clones, and some rows have none.

v_gene	j_gene	d_gene	abundance	CDR3nt	CDR3aa
TRBV18	TRBJ1-5	-	-	TGTGCCAGCTCAGACCAGGGAAACAATCAGCCCCAGCATTTT	CASSDQGNNQPQHF
TRBV29-1	TRBJ1-2	-	-	TGCAGCGTTGAATCCGGGGTGACTAACTATGGCTACACCTTC	CSVESGVTNYGYTF
TRBV2	TRBJ2-7	-	-	TGTGCCGCCCTCCCAGGGGGGACAGTCTCCTACGAGCAGTACTTC	CAALPGGTVSYEQYF
TRBV5-1	TRBJ2-6	TRBD1	-	TGCGCCAGCAGCTCTACGAAGAGGAGACAGGGGACCGGGGCCAACGTCCTGACTTTC	CASSSTKRRQGTGANVLTF
TRBV27	TRBJ1-2	-	-	TGTGCCAGCAGTTTAGGAGGGGTGGACTATGGCTACACCTTC	CASSLGGVDYGYTF
TRBV7-8	TRBJ1-4	-	few	TGTGCCAGCAGCTTAGCGCAAGGGCGGGGTGAAAAACTGTTTTTT	CASSLAQGRGEKLFF
TRBV6-1	TRBJ2-7	TRBD2	-	TGTGCCAGCATGTTAGCGGGACCTTCCTACGAGCAGTACTTC	CASMLAGPSYEQYF
TRBV4-3	TRBJ1-5	-	-	TGCGCCAGCAGCCAAGATCTGGGGGCTATTCAGCCCCAGCATTTT	CASSQDLGAIQPQHF
TRBV6-1	TRBJ2-3	-	-	TGTGCCAGCAGGGAACCGCGGATCCTTAGCACAGATACGCAGTATTTT	CASREPRILSTDTQYF
TRBV5-6	TRBJ2-3	-	-	TGTGCCAGCAGCCCACCTCAGGGGATCAAAGATACGCAGTATTTT	CASSPPQGIKDTQYF
TRBV4-3	TRBJ1-1	TRBD1	few	TGCGCCAGCAGCCACGTTTCTGGGACAGGGGGCACTGAAGCTTTCTTT	CASSHVSGTGGTEAFF
TRBV7-7	TRBJ2-3	TRBD2	-	TGTGCTAGCAGTCCAGCGGGACTAGCCACAGATACGCAGTATTTT	CASSPAGLATDTQYF
TRBV4-1	TRBJ1-3	-	few	TGCGCCAGCAGCCAAGATTTACGTAGCTCTGGAAACACCATATATTTT	CASSQDLRSSGNTIYF
TRBV19	TRBJ1-3	-	-	TGTGCCAGTAGTATGAGACAGGACTCTGGAAACACCATATATTTT	CASSMRQDSGNTIYF
TRBV4-3	TRBJ1-5	-	-	TGCGCCAGCAGCCAAGACAGGGAAGGTCAGCCCCAGCATTTT	CASSQDREGQPQHF
TRBV29-1	TRBJ1-6	-	-	TGCAGCGCCCAGGACAGCCCAAATTCACCCCTCCACTTT	CSAQDSPNSPLHF
TRBV28	TRBJ2-7	TRBD1	-	TGTGCCAGCAGAAGGGACAGGACCTACGAGCAGTACTTC	CASRRDRTYEQYF
TRBV12-5	TRBJ1-1	-	few	TGTGCTAGTGGGGCAACAGGATACTTTGAAGCTTTCTTT	CASGATGYFEAFF
TRBV7-2	TRBJ2-7	TRBD1	-	TGTGCCAGCAGCTGGGGGACAGGGGGAAACGAGCAGTACTTC	CASSWGTGGNEQYF
TRBV10-3	TRBJ1-2	TRBD1	once	TGTGCCATCAGTGGATCAAGAGAGGGACAGGACTATGGCTACACCTTC	CAISGSREGQDYGYTF
TRBV4-2	TRBJ1-4	-	-	TGTGCCAGCAGCCTGAGGGATGCAACTAATGAAAAACTGTTTTTT	CASSLRDATNEKLFF
TRBV6-1	TRBJ1-1	-	-	TGTGCCAGCACTCAGGGGAGGAACACTGAAGCTTTCTTT	CASTQGRNTEAFF
TRBV7-7	TRBJ1-1	-	few	TGTGCTAGCAGCTTGACAGCGAACACTGAAGCTTTCTTT	CASSLTANTEAFF
TRBV7-3	TRBJ2-6	-	few	TGTGCCAGCAGCTCTCGTGGGGGGAGCTGGGCCAACGTCCTGACTTTC	CASSSRGGSWANVLTF
TRBV7-9	TRBJ1-2	-	-	TGTGCCAGCAGCTCCGCGGTTGTCGGGGATGGCTACACCTTC	CASSSAVVGDGYTF
TRBV18	TRBJ1-2	-	-	TGTGCCAGCTCACCAAAAGAGGTCGGCTCCTATGGCTACACCTTC	CASSPKEVGSYGYTF
TRBV5-4	TRBJ1-4	-	-	TGTGCCAGCAGCTTGGGGCAGGGTCTTGAAAAACTGTTTTTT	CASSLGQGLEKLFF